A selection of T cell receptor beta chains follows, all from one sample in a study of cytomegalovirus exposure and HLA in healthy donors. Sequencing used immunoSEQ multiplex PCR; TCRdb keeps in-frame clones, though not all of them. The sample has some 170,000 clones; roughly 87% are singletons. Sequencing input: PBMCs. The receptors originated from a man aged 45-60 years in good health and CMV-seropositive. Both conserved end residues are part of each CDR3. The D gene is left open where the match is weak. Clone size, where shown, is once, few, many, or a class for clones that have expanded.

length | size | D | J | V | DNA | CDR3
14 | - | TRBD1 | TRBJ2-7 | TRBV27 | TGTGCCAGCCGCGGGACAGGGGGCATGTACGAGCAGTACTTC | CASRGTGGMYEQYF
15 | - | TRBD1 | TRBJ1-2 | TRBV15 | TGTGCCACCAGCAGAGATACAGGGGGCACCTATGGCTACACCTTC | CATSRDTGGTYGYTF
11 | - | - | TRBJ1-1 | TRBV28 | TGTGCCAGCAGTTTACAGTTTGAAGCTTTCTTT | CASSLQFEAFF
15 | - | TRBD2 | TRBJ2-2 | TRBV5-1 | TGCGCCAGCAAATTAAACAGCGGGAGCACCGGGGAGCTGTTTTTT | CASKLNSGSTGELFF
13 | few | TRBD1 | TRBJ1-2 | TRBV2 | TGTGCCAGCAGGGACAGGGTGAACTATGGCTACACCTTC | CASRDRVNYGYTF
15 | - | TRBD2 | TRBJ2-1 | TRBV2 | TGTGCCAGCAGTGGGCCAGCGGGAGGGGTCAATGAGCAGTTCTTC | CASSGPAGGVNEQFF
12 | - | TRBD1 | TRBJ2-7 | TRBV28 | TGTGCCAGCAGTTTAGAGTTGACAGGGGAGTACTTC | CASSLELTGEYF
13 | - | - | TRBJ1-2 | TRBV5-1 | TGCGCCAGCAGTTTTGATGGGAGCTTTGGCTACACCTTC | CASSFDGSFGYTF
15 | - | - | TRBJ2-1 | TRBV19 | TGTGCCAGTAGTATCGGTAAAAGCTCCTACAATGAGCAGTTCTTC | CASSIGKSSYNEQFF
14 | - | TRBD1 | TRBJ2-1 | TRBV5-1 | TGCGCCAGCAGCTTAGGGACAGCCCTTCAGTGGCAGTTCTTC | CASSLGTALQWQFF
15 | - | TRBD1 | TRBJ1-1 | TRBV6-5 | TGTGCCAGCAGTTATGGACAGGCCTTGAACACTGAAGCTTTCTTT | CASSYGQALNTEAFF
14 | - | TRBD2 | TRBJ2-1 | TRBV7-9 | TGTGCCAGCAGCTTAGGGGCGGGGGTGAATGAGCAGTTCTTC | CASSLGAGVNEQFF
15 | few | TRBD1 | TRBJ1-1 | TRBV4-1 | TGCGCCAGCAGCCACCGACAGGGTATGAACACTGAAGCTTTCTTT | CASSHRQGMNTEAFF
15 | - | - | TRBJ2-4 | TRBV6-4 | TGTGCCAGCAGTGACTCCGGGGGTTCGGGTAACATTCAGTACTTC | CASSDSGGSGNIQYF
17 | - | TRBD2 | TRBJ2-5 | TRBV27 | TGTGCCAGCAGTTTATGGGGACTAGCGGGAGAGCAAGAGACCCAGTACTTC | CASSLWGLAGEQETQYF
16 | - | - | TRBJ2-2 | TRBV11-2 | TGTGCCAGCAGCTCAGGGGCCACCCGTGGCACCGGGGAGCTGTTTTTT | CASSSGATRGTGELFF
15 | - | - | TRBJ1-2 | TRBV2 | TGTGCCAGCAGTGTGAAAGGGACACCCAACTATGGCTACACCTTC | CASSVKGTPNYGYTF
19 | - | TRBD1 | TRBJ2-7 | TRBV30 | TGTGCCTGGAGTTCACCCCGGGACAGGGGGGTTAGCGGGAGAAACGAGCAGTACTTC | CAWSSPRDRGVSGRNEQYF
13 | - | TRBD2 | TRBJ2-1 | TRBV5-1 | TGCGCCAGCGGAAGACTAGCGAGCAATGAGCAGTTCTTC | CASGRLASNEQFF
14 | - | - | TRBJ2-7 | TRBV27 | TGTGCCAGCAGTTTATCGCGAAGCACCTACGAGCAGTACTTC | CASSLSRSTYEQYF
14 | - | TRBD2 | TRBJ2-7 | TRBV13 | TGTGCCAGCAGAGGGAGCGGGGGGCCCTACGAGCAGTACTTC | CASRGSGGPYEQYF
14 | - | - | TRBJ1-3 | TRBV5-1 | TGCGCCAGCACGTACCGGGACAAGAGAAACACCATATATTTT | CASTYRDKRNTIYF